Listed below are T cell receptor beta chains from one sample, sequenced in a study of identical twins. TCRdb passed the 5' RACE reads through MiXCR, listing each CDR3 protein once. Of fewer than 650,000 distinct CDR3 sequences in the sample, approximately 9.6% were seen once. These data were also filed under a second study, of yellow fever vaccine responses in identical twins.

Input material: PBMCs. These receptor sequences come from a woman aged 18-29 years in good health. Both conserved end residues are part of each CDR3. The D gene is left open where the match is weak. Clone size is given for some rows only: seen once, a few or many times, or a class if the clone is expanded.

size | J | V | D | DNA | CDR3
few | TRBJ2-6 | TRBV4-2 | - | TGTGCCAGCAGCCAAGGACAGTTCTCTGGGGCCAACGTCCTGACTTTC | CASSQGQFSGANVLTF
- | TRBJ2-1 | TRBV6-2/TRBV6-3 | TRBD2 | TGTGCCAGCAGGTGGTCGGGAGGTAGGGATGAGCAGTTCTTC | CASRWSGGRDEQFF
- | TRBJ2-7 | TRBV5-1 | TRBD2 | TGCGCCAGCAGCTGGCCCCCGGGGGGGGGCGGCTACGAGCAGTACTTC | CASSWPPGGGGYEQYF
- | TRBJ1-2 | TRBV6-6 | - | TGTGCCAGCAGCTCTGATCTACTCTATGGCTACACCTTC | CASSSDLLYGYTF
few | TRBJ2-7 | TRBV3-1 | - | TGTGCCAGCAGCCAAGGAGGGGTCGGACTCGAGCAGTACTTC | CASSQGGVGLEQYF
few | TRBJ2-5 | TRBV29-1 | - | TGCAGCGTTGAAGTCGCTGGGAGGGAGACCCAGTACTTC | CSVEVAGRETQYF
once | TRBJ2-2 | TRBV7-9 | - | TGTGCCAGCAGCTTAATCAGTGCCGGGGAGCTGTTTTTT | CASSLISAGELFF
few | TRBJ2-4 | TRBV12-3/TRBV12-4 | TRBD2 | TGTGCCCTCTGTCACACTAGCGGGGGGGCCGTGAGCAAAAACATTCAGTACTTC | CALCHTSGGAVSKNIQYF
- | TRBJ1-2 | TRBV29-1 | - | TGCAGCGTTGAAAAGGTCACACTCTATGGCTACACCTTC | CSVEKVTLYGYTF
few | TRBJ1-4 | TRBV19 | - | TGTGCCAGTAGTGCAGGAACGAATGAAAAACTGTTTTTT | CASSAGTNEKLFF
- | TRBJ2-1 | TRBV11-2 | - | TGTGCCAGCAGCTTAAGTGGGGTAGAGTTCGGAGGGGGGGCGTACAATGAGCAGTTCTTC | CASSLSGVEFGGGAYNEQFF
- | TRBJ2-3 | TRBV29-1 | TRBD2 | TGCAGCGTTGAAGGTCTAGCGGGCACAGATACGCAGTATTTT | CSVEGLAGTDTQYF
- | TRBJ2-7 | TRBV29-1 | - | TGCAGCGCAAACCGCGATACCCACACCGGCTACGAGCAGTACTTC | CSANRDTHTGYEQYF
few | TRBJ2-7 | TRBV7-9 | TRBD1 | TGTGCCAGCAGCTTAGCCGGACAGGGGGCGAGGTACGAGCAGTACTTC | CASSLAGQGARYEQYF
few | TRBJ2-3 | TRBV29-1 | - | TGCAGCGTTGGGGTGGGCACAGATACGCAGTATTTT | CSVGVGTDTQYF
few | TRBJ2-2 | TRBV4-1 | - | TGCGCCAGCAGCCAAGATCCGGACAGAACGAACACCGGGGAGCTGTTTTTT | CASSQDPDRTNTGELFF
many | TRBJ1-2 | TRBV28 | - | TGTGCCATCGAAACCAGGGGAGTGGACTATGGCTACACCTTC | CAIETRGVDYGYTF
many | TRBJ2-5 | TRBV28 | - | TGTGCCAGCACCGCCCGGGGAGGTGAGGGAAAGGGGGAGACCCAGTACTTC | CASTARGGEGKGETQYF
many | TRBJ2-1 | TRBV6-2/TRBV6-3 | - | TGTGCCAGCAGTTACCTGCGCAGCCTCGATGAGCAGTTCTTC | CASSYLRSLDEQFF
few | TRBJ2-3 | TRBV5-1 | - | TGCGCCAGCAGCTTGGCCGAGGGCCCTAGCACAGATACGCAGTATTTT | CASSLAEGPSTDTQYF
many | TRBJ1-3 | TRBV12-3/TRBV12-4 | - | TGTGCCAGCAGTTTCTGGGTTGACTCTGGAAACACCATATATTTT | CASSFWVDSGNTIYF
- | TRBJ2-5 | TRBV6-1 | TRBD2 | TGTGCCAGCGACGTGACCGGGGGGTACCAAGAGACCCAGTACTTC | CASDVTGGYQETQYF
many | TRBJ1-1 | TRBV20-1 | - | TGCAGTGCACAGGGCACTGAAGCTTTCTTT | CSAQGTEAFF
- | TRBJ2-7 | TRBV5-1 | - | TGCGCCAGCAGCTCAGCCGGGACCCTGAATCTGGAGCAGTACTTC | CASSSAGTLNLEQYF
many | TRBJ2-7 | TRBV29-1 | TRBD1 | TGCAGCGCGAGCCCCACCGGGACAGGTGCATCCTACGAGCAGTACTTC | CSASPTGTGASYEQYF
- | TRBJ1-1 | TRBV12-3/TRBV12-4 | - | TGTGCCAGCAGCATACAGGGTGGCACTGAAGCTTTCTTT | CASSIQGGTEAFF
many | TRBJ2-1 | TRBV28 | TRBD2 | TGTGCCAGCAGTTTGGGGACTAGCGGGAGAAATGAGCAGTTCTTC | CASSLGTSGRNEQFF
few | TRBJ2-7 | TRBV3-1 | - | TGTGCCAGCAGCCAAGGGCGGTTATTGGCGCAGTACTTC | CASSQGRLLAQYF
- | TRBJ2-7 | TRBV7-2 | TRBD2 | TGTGCCAGCAGCTTACCGACTAGCGGGGGCACCTACGAGCAGTACTTC | CASSLPTSGGTYEQYF
- | TRBJ2-1 | TRBV7-6 | TRBD2 | TGTGCCAGCAGCTCCGCGGGAGACGAGCAGTTCTTC | CASSSAGDEQFF
few | TRBJ1-2 | TRBV28 | - | TGTGCCAGCAGACTATCAGTGAGAACGGGGGGGCTTTATGGCTACACCTTC | CASRLSVRTGGLYGYTF
few | TRBJ1-1 | TRBV19 | - | TGTGCCAGTAGTATAATGGGTATCGGAACTGAAGCTTTCTTT | CASSIMGIGTEAFF
- | TRBJ1-6 | TRBV2 | TRBD1 | TGTGCCAGCATCGGGACAGGGACCCACTTT | CASIGTGTHF
few | TRBJ2-3 | TRBV15 | - | TGTGCCACCAGCAGAGATCGAAGGACATCTAGCACAGATACGCAGTATTTT | CATSRDRRTSSTDTQYF
once | TRBJ2-1 | TRBV9 | TRBD2 | TGTGCCAGCAGCGTAGGGGGCGGGAGCTCCTACAATGAGCAGTTCTTC | CASSVGGGSSYNEQFF
few | TRBJ1-4 | TRBV7-6 | - | TGTGCCAGCAGCTCCGGGACATGGGAAAAACTGTTTTTT | CASSSGTWEKLFF
many | TRBJ1-5 | TRBV20-1 | - | TGCAGTGCTAAAAATCCAGGGTGGCAGCCCCAGCATTTT | CSAKNPGWQPQHF
many | TRBJ2-5 | TRBV7-2 | - | TGTGCCAGCAGCCGATCAGGTGAAGAGACCCAGTACTTC | CASSRSGEETQYF
many | TRBJ2-1 | TRBV4-2 | TRBD2 | TGTGCCAGCAGCCAATTACTAGCGGGGGGATACAATGAGCAGTTCTTC | CASSQLLAGGYNEQFF
few | TRBJ2-4 | TRBV7-2 | - | TGTGCCAGCTCCCCGGAGGCAGGGAGGGCCAAAAACATTCAGTACTTC | CASSPEAGRAKNIQYF
many | TRBJ1-2 | TRBV7-9 | - | TGTGCCAGCAGCTTAGAACAGGTCTATGGCTACACCTTC | CASSLEQVYGYTF
many | TRBJ1-2 | TRBV25-1 | - | TGTGCCAGCAGTGAAATCAGGGACTATGGCTACACCTTC | CASSEIRDYGYTF